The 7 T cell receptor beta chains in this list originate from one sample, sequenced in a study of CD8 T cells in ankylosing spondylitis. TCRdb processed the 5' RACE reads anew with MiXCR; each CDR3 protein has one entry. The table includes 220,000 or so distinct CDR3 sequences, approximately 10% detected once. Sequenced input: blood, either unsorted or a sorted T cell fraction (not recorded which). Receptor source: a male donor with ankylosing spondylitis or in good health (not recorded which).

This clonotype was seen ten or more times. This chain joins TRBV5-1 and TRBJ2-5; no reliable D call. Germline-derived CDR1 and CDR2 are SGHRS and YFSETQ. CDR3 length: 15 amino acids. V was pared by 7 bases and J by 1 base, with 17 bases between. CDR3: CASQASGSVQETQYF. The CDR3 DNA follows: TGCGCCAGCCAGGCGAGTGGCAGCGTCCAAGAGACCCAGTACTTC. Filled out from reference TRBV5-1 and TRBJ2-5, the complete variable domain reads KAGVTQTPRYLIKTRGQQVTLSCSPISGHRSVSWYQQTPGQGLQFLFEYFSETQRNKGNFPGRFSGRQFSNSRSEMNVSTLELGDSALYLCASQASGSVQETQYFGPGTRLLVL.

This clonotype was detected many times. The CDR3 nucleotides are TGCAGTGCTATTACAGAACCAGACTCCTACAATGAGCAGTTCTTC. Its translation is CSAITEPDSYNEQFF. V and J are TRBV20-1 and TRBJ2-1; D not certain. Germline lookup yields CDR1 DFQATT and CDR2 SNEGSKA (reference sequence). This CDR3 is built from 15 residues. V was pared by 4 bases and J by 0 bases, with 13 bases between.

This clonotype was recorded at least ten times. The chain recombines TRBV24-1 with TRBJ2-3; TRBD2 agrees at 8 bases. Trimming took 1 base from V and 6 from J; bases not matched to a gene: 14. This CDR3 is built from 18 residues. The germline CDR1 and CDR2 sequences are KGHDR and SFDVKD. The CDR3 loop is CATSDFHGPGLESDTQYF. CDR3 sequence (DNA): TGTGCCACCAGTGATTTCCATGGGCCGGGACTAGAGTCCGATACGCAGTATTTT.

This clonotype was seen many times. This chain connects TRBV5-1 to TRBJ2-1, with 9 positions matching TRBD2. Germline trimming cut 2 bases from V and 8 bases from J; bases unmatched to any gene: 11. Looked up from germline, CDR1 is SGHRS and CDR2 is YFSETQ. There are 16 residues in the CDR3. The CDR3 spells CASSLGAGGPIDEQFF. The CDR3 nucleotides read TGCGCCAGCAGCTTAGGAGCGGGGGGCCCTATCGATGAGCAGTTCTTC.

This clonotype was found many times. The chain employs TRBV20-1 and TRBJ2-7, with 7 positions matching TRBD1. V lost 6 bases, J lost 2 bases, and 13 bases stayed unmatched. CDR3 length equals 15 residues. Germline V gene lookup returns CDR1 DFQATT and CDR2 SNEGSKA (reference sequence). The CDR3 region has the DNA TGCAGTGCCCACCCGGACAGGACGGGAACCTACGAGCAGTACTTC. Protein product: CSAHPDRTGTYEQYF.

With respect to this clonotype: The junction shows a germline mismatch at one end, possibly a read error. The CDR3 loop reads CASSYSGAVNSGQLFF. The CDR3 nucleotides read TGTGCCAGCAGCTATAGCGGGGCCGTTAACTCCGGGCAGCTGTTTTTT. V and J are TRBV7-6 and TRBJ2-2; 8 bases are shared with TRBD2. CDR3 length: 16 residues. Germline assignment: CDR1 SGHVS and CDR2 FNYEAQ. Looking up the rest from reference TRBV7-6 and TRBJ2-2 gives the full variable domain: GAGVSQSPRYKVTKRGQDVALRCDPISGHVSLYWYRQALGQGPEFLTYFNYEAQQDKSGLPNDRFSAERPEGSISTLTIQRTEQRDSAMYRCASSYSGAVNSGQLFFGEGSRLTVL.

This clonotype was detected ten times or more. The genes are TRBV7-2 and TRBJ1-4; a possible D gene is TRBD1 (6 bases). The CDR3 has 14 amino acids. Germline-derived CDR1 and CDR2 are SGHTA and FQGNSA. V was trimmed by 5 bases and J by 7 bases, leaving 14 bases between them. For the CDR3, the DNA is TGTGCCAGCAGCGCCAGGGGCGGTACTGAAAAACTGTTTTTT. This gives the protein CASSARGGTEKLFF.